This T cell receptor beta chain was recovered during a study of T cell repertoires in cytomegalovirus infection. A remark on this clonotype: Its antigen is not known.

V lost 7 bases to trimming and J lost 8 bases, with 17 bases between them. The CDR3 totals 14 residues. TCRdb independently ran MiXCR on the reads; one entry per CDR3 protein. The data hold 550,000 to 700,000 distinct CDR3 sequences, with around two fifths observed a single time. General observations from the study: Clonotype analysis showed dominance of the ex vivo response by HLA-C-restricted CMV-specific TCR beta clonotypes.

The TCR originated in a human donor in good health (CMV status not recorded). Some clones in this sample may be carry-over from other donors' samples. Sample: cultured PBMCs, taken from culture after CMV antigen stimulation. This chain links TRBV12-3 or TRBV12-4 with TRBJ1-4; the D gene is possibly TRBD1 (5 bases). The CDR3 protein is CASTPEEGREKLFF. The CDR3 DNA sequence: TGTGCCAGCACCCCTGAAGAGGGGAGAGAAAAACTGTTTTTT.